The 18 T cell receptor beta chains below were found in one sample sequenced in a study of T cells in Graves' hyperthyroidism and ophthalmopathy. The TCR beta CDR3 regions underwent amplification using RNA transcripts as the source. The TCR CDR3 first-round RT-PCR relied on the HTBI primer set. TCRdb reprocessed the multiplex PCR reads with MiXCR, giving one entry per CDR3 protein. Here the sample spans around 50,000 distinct CDR3 sequences, less than 60% being singletons. Material for sequencing was blood. All receptors come from a woman between 45 and 60 years old with Graves' ophthalmopathy.

V gene TRBV20-1 combines with J gene TRBJ2-3; 10 bases line up with TRBD1. Germline trimming cut 3 bases from V and 1 base from J; bases unmatched to any gene: 4. Germline assignment: CDR1 DFQATT and CDR2 SNEGSKA (reference sequence). This CDR3 comprises 15 residues. The CDR3 DNA follows: TGCAGTGCTAGCGGGGGGACAGGGGGCACAGATACGCAGTATTTT. Its translation: CSASGGTGGTDTQYF.

This clonotype was recorded at least ten times. The chain recombines TRBV5-1 with TRBJ2-2, with 10 bases that match TRBD2. The CDR3 consists of 15 residues. The junction had 0 bases not matched to a gene; V was cut back by 0 bases and J by 4 bases. The germline gives CDR1 SGHRS, CDR2 YFSETQ. The CDR3, as DNA: TGCGCCAGCAGCTTGGGACTAGCGGGCACCGGGGAGCTGTTTTTT. It is translated as CASSLGLAGTGELFF.

The sample holds many counts of this clonotype. The chain recombines TRBV19 with TRBJ2-3; D is uncertain. With 5 bases removed from V and 4 bases from J, the gap between germline ends came to 16 bases. The CDR3 has 15 amino acids. Germline assignment: CDR1 LNHDA and CDR2 SQIVND (reference sequence). CDR3 nucleotide sequence: TGTGCCAGTAGTGAAGGCTGGCAGGTTTCAGATACGCAGTATTTT. Residues: CASSEGWQVSDTQYF.

The table lists this clonotype with a count of one. A junction end diverges from the germline sequence, so it may reflect a read error. CDR3 nucleotide sequence: TGCGCCAGCGGACAGGGGAACACCGGGGTTCGTTGCTTC. Its protein is CASGQGNTGVRCF. V usage is TRBV5-1 and J usage is TRBJ2-1, with 9 bases identical to TRBD1. The CDR3 sequence is 13 residues long. In germline, CDR1 is SGHRS, CDR2 YFSETQ.

This clonotype occurred many times. This sequence joins TRBV7-2 and TRBJ2-1; either TRBD1 or TRBD2 may fit D (5 bases each). Trimming cost V 3 bases and J 5 bases, with 14 bases left between them. The CDR3 is made up of 15 amino acids. The V gene's germline CDR1 is SGHTA and CDR2 FQGNSA. In nucleotides, the CDR3 is TGTGCCAGCAGCTTCTCTACATTGGGGGACAATGAGCAGTTCTTC. Its protein is CASSFSTLGDNEQFF.

This clonotype was detected many times. The chain is built from TRBV20-1 and TRBJ2-3; weak D call: TRBD2 (6 bases). Deletions cut 6 bases from V and 4 bases from J, with 11 bases between. The length of the CDR3 is 12 residues. Germline V gene sequence: CDR1 DFQATT, CDR2 SNEGSKA (reference sequence). The CDR3 protein is CSALGLSDTQYF. The DNA of the CDR3 is TGCAGTGCGCTGGGACTCTCAGATACGCAGTATTTT.

In this sample, this clonotype turned up many times. The chain recombines TRBV10-3 with TRBJ1-3; D is possibly TRBD1 (6 bases). This CDR3 region has 16 residues. The germline gives CDR1 ENHRY, CDR2 SYGVKD. V was clipped by 6 bases and J by 4 bases, with 19 bases between them. The CDR3: CAISPVLGGAGNTIYF. CDR3 DNA sequence: TGTGCCATCAGCCCGGTGTTGGGGGGGGCAGGAAACACCATATATTTT.

This clonotype was observed once. This chain uses TRBV15 with TRBJ2-7; TRBD2 aligns across 12 bases. This CDR3 is built from 20 residues. The junction had 17 bases not matched to a gene; V was cut back by 2 bases and J by 3 bases. Germline values: CDR1 LNHNV, CDR2 YYDKDF (reference sequence). Written as DNA, the CDR3 is TGTGCCACCAGCAGACGTGGGACTGCCGGGACTAGCGGGCTCTACTACGAGCAGTACTTC. Protein sequence: CATSRRGTAGTSGLYYEQYF.

V usage is TRBV7-6 and J usage is TRBJ2-3; 16 bases are shared with TRBD2. Germline V gene sequence: CDR1 SGHVS, CDR2 FNYEAQ. The junction had 8 bases not matched to a gene; V was cut back by 6 bases and J by 5 bases. This CDR3 comprises 17 residues. The CDR3 DNA is TGTGCCAGCAGTTTGGGACTAGCGGGAGGGCCAATAGATACGCAGTATTTT. Protein product: CASSLGLAGGPIDTQYF.

The sample holds a few counts of this clonotype. A much larger clonotype is one base distant, so this may be a read error. The chain carries TRBV6-5 and TRBJ2-1; 7 bases line up with TRBD1. The CDR3 contains 12 residues. Germline lookup yields CDR1 MNHEY and CDR2 SVGAGI. Trimming at V came to 6 bases and at J to 12 bases, leaving 8 bases not matched to a gene. CDR3 sequence (DNA): TGTGCCAGCAGCCGGACAGGAGAAGGGCAGTTCTTC. Translation gives CASSRTGEGQFF.

This clonotype was seen many times. V is TRBV6-6 and J is TRBJ2-3; 7 bases are shared with TRBD2. The germline V gene encodes CDR1 MNHNY and CDR2 SVGAGI (reference sequence). The V segment lost 5 bases and the J segment 1 base; nucleotides outside the gene matches: 9. The CDR3 runs 16 residues. CDR3 residues: CASSRPAGEGTDTQYF. In DNA, the CDR3 is TGTGCCAGCAGTCGACCGGCGGGAGAGGGCACAGATACGCAGTATTTT.

This clonotype came up many times. This could be a read error, since a much larger clone is one nucleotide away. The gene calls are TRBV20-1 and TRBJ2-7, with 10 bases identical to TRBD1. The ends lost 6 bases at V and 3 bases at J; junction bases unmatched: 8. Germline V CDR1 and CDR2: DFQATT, SNEGSKA (reference sequence). The CDR3 has 14 residues. The CDR3 here is CSAVPGTGVYEQYF. CDR3 in DNA: TGCAGTGCCGTTCCCGGGACAGGGGTCTACGAGCAGTACTTC.

Concerning this clonotype: One base away lies a much larger clone, so this may be a sequencing read error. V is TRBV20-1 and J is TRBJ1-1; TRBD1 agrees at 7 bases. V shed 0 bases, J shed 3 bases, and the junction held 4 bases outside the gene matches. This CDR3 comprises 14 residues. Germline CDR1 and CDR2: DFQATT and SNEGSKA (reference sequence). The CDR3 sequence is CSARDHRGDTEAFF. CDR3 nucleotide sequence: TGCAGTGCTAGAGATCACAGGGGTGACACTGAAGCTTTCTTT.

The chain joins TRBV13 to TRBJ2-2, with D maybe TRBD2 (6 bases). Germline V gives CDR1 PRHDT, CDR2 FYEKMQ (reference sequence). Trimming left V 2 bases short and J 2 bases short, with 12 bases between. The CDR3 length is 16 residues. CDR3: CASSLTSSGNTGELFF. The CDR3 DNA follows: TGTGCCAGCAGCTTAACTAGCTCTGGAAACACCGGGGAGCTGTTTTTT.

In its sample, this clonotype was seen many times. The chain couples TRBV5-5 to TRBJ2-7; 8 positions match TRBD1. The germline CDR1 and CDR2 sequences are SGHKS and YYEKEE (reference sequence). V shed 4 bases, J shed 6 bases, and the junction held 6 bases outside the gene matches. There are 13 residues in the CDR3. For the CDR3, the DNA is TGTGCCAGCAGCAGCCGGGACAGGAGCGAGCAGTACTTC. Encoded protein: CASSSRDRSEQYF. Drawing the rest from reference TRBV5-5 and TRBJ2-7, the complete variable domain is DAGVTQSPTHLIKTRGQQVTLRCSPISGHKSVSWYQQVLGQGPQFIFQYYEKEERGRGNFPDRFSARQFPNYSSELNVNALLLGDSALYLCASSSRDRSEQYFGPGTRLTVT.

The chain has TRBV15 and TRBJ2-2; TRBD1 matches 8 bases. Germline CDR1 reads LNHNV; CDR2 reads YYDKDF (reference sequence). The J segment lost 5 bases and the V segment lost 5 bases, leaving 10 bases of the junction unmatched. The CDR3 is 16 amino acids. This CDR3 is CATSPSSDRGTGELFF. CDR3 nucleotide sequence: TGTGCCACCAGCCCCAGCAGTGACAGGGGAACCGGGGAGCTGTTTTTT. The variable domain in full, with the rest retrieved from reference TRBV15 and TRBJ2-2, is DAMVIQNPRYQVTQFGKPVTLSCSQTLNHNVMYWYQQKSSQAPKLLFHYYDKDFNNEADTPDNFQSRRPNTSFCFLDIRSPGLGDTAMYLCATSPSSDRGTGELFFGEGSRLTVL.

At least ten counts were recorded for this clonotype. V and J are TRBV7-9 and TRBJ2-2; TRBD1 aligns across 10 bases. V trimming: 6 bases; J trimming: 3 bases; junction bases outside the gene matches: 7. This CDR3 is 16 amino acids long. The V gene's germline CDR1 is SEHNR and CDR2 FQNEAQ (reference sequence). CDR3 bases: TGTGCCAGCAGACCCCGACAGGGGGCCGACACCGGGGAGCTGTTTTTT. Amino acids: CASRPRQGADTGELFF.

The chain combines TRBV10-3 with TRBJ1-1; the D is unclear. V shed 2 bases and J shed 0 bases, with 4 bases lying between them. CDR1 and CDR2 (germline): ENHRY, SYGVKD. CDR3 length: 13 amino acids. The CDR3 region is CAISEGLNTEAFF. The CDR3 nucleotides read TGTGCCATCAGTGAGGGTTTGAACACTGAAGCTTTCTTT.